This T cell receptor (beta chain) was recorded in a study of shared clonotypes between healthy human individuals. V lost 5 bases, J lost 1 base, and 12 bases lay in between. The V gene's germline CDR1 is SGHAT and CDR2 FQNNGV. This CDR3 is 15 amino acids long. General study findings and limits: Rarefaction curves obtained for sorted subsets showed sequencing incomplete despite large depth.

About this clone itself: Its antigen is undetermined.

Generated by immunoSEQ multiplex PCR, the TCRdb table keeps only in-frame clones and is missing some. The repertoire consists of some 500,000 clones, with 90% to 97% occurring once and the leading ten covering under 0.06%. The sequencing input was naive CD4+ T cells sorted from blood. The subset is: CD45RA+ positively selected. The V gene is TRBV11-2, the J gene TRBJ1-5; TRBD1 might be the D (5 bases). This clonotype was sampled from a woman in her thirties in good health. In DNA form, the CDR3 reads TGTGCCAGCAGCCGGGACGCCTTGAGCAATCAGCCCCAGCATTTT. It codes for CASSRDALSNQPQHF.